This is a list of T cell receptor beta chains from one sample in a study of glioma-infiltrating T cells after dendritic cell vaccination. Generated by immunoSEQ multiplex PCR, the TCRdb table keeps only in-frame clones and is missing some. Altogether 55,000 to 75,000 clones are present, approximately 80% being singletons, with the ten largest covering 15% to 19%. This material consisted of blood, taken after dendritic cell vaccination. Receptors originate from a human donor with glioblastoma. Both conserved end residues are part of each CDR3. D genes are given only for firm matches. Rows may omit the clone size; those that give it use once, few, many or a size class.

CDR3 DNA | CDR3 protein | J gene | V gene | clone size | D gene
TGCAGTGCCACTCCGACTAGCGACCAGTTCTTC | CSATPTSDQFF | TRBJ2-1 | TRBV20-1 | . | TRBD2
TGTGCCAGTAGTATAGAGGCCAGGGTGGTCGAAAAACTGTTTTTT | CASSIEARVVEKLFF | TRBJ1-4 | TRBV19 | once | .
TGTGCCAGCAGTGTTACAGGTCATAGCAATCAGCCCCAGCATTTT | CASSVTGHSNQPQHF | TRBJ1-5 | TRBV27 | . | .
TGTGCCAGCAGCTTCAGGGGAACGAACACTGAAGCTTTCTTT | CASSFRGTNTEAFF | TRBJ1-1 | TRBV11-2 | . | .
TGTGCCAGCAGCTTGTCCCAACGCGGCCAAGAGACCCAGTACTTC | CASSLSQRGQETQYF | TRBJ2-5 | TRBV5-4 | . | .
TGTGCCAGCACGGGGACAGATTACACTGAAGCTTTCTTT | CASTGTDYTEAFF | TRBJ1-1 | TRBV27 | . | TRBD1
TGTGCCAGCAGCTTGGCCCAGACCTGGACAATGAACACCGGGGAGCTGTTTTTT | CASSLAQTWTMNTGELFF | TRBJ2-2 | TRBV5-6 | . | .
TGCGCCAGCAGCTGGACGGGGAGCGGTGCCGGGGAGCTGTTTTTT | CASSWTGSGAGELFF | TRBJ2-2 | TRBV5-1 | . | .
TGTGCCACCAGCAGAGATCAGGGGGGAGCGCTGTTTCGAGCTTTCTTT | CATSRDQGGALFRAFF | TRBJ1-1 | TRBV15 | . | TRBD1
TGTGCCAGCAGCTTAGCGGCGGAACCAGGGGTCAATCAGCCCCAGCATTTT | CASSLAAEPGVNQPQHF | TRBJ1-5 | TRBV7-9 | . | .
TGTGCCAGCAGCGACGACAGGGACCCCTACGAGCAGTACTTC | CASSDDRDPYEQYF | TRBJ2-7 | TRBV5-6 | . | TRBD1
TGTGCCAGCAGCTTAGGTAGCGGGTATTGGACAGATACGCAGTATTTT | CASSLGSGYWTDTQYF | TRBJ2-3 | TRBV7-2 | once | TRBD2
TGTGCCAGCAGATCTACCTACGAGCAGTACTTC | CASRSTYEQYF | TRBJ2-7 | TRBV14 | . | .
TGTGCCAGCAGCCCCAGGGGACCGGGTGGGTTGGAGCAGTACTTC | CASSPRGPGGLEQYF | TRBJ2-7 | TRBV7-2 | once | .